These T cell receptor beta chains were read from a single sample in a study of blood T cells in healthy people across ages. TCRdb fed the 5' RACE reads into MiXCR, producing one record per CDR3 protein. Here the sample spans around 800,000 distinct CDR3 sequences, 25% to 30% being singletons. Another study also made use of these data, one on T cells of mothers and their children.

Material: blood. These receptors were collected from a boy aged 5-17 years in good health. Both conserved end residues are part of each CDR3. The D gene is left open where the match is weak. Size tells how often a clone was seen (once, few, many) or the class of an expanded clone, and some rows leave it out.

TRBV29-1	TRBJ1-2	NA	NA	CSVHPGLYGYTF	TGCAGCGTTCATCCAGGCCTCTATGGCTACACCTTC
TRBV20-1	TRBJ2-7	NA	NA	CSARPGTTPHEQYF	TGCAGTGCTAGACCCGGGACAACGCCGCACGAGCAGTACTTC
TRBV9	TRBJ2-5	TRBD2	NA	CASSKNPGLAGEAQYF	TGTGCCAGCAGCAAAAATCCGGGACTAGCGGGAGAGGCCCAGTACTTC
TRBV6-5	TRBJ2-7	NA	few	CASSRTSNSYEQYF	TGTGCCAGCTCGCGGACTTCGAACTCCTACGAGCAGTACTTC
TRBV5-1	TRBJ1-6	NA	NA	CASSQDPRNSPLHF	TGCGCCAGCAGCCAGGACCCGCGGAATTCACCCCTCCACTTT
TRBV12-3/TRBV12-4	TRBJ2-5	TRBD1	NA	CASSPARTGGVETQYF	TGTGCCAGCAGCCCAGCTCGAACAGGGGGAGTAGAGACCCAGTACTTC
TRBV7-2	TRBJ2-7	NA	few	CASSERGGYYEQYF	TGTGCCAGCAGTGAGAGGGGGGGCTATTACGAGCAGTACTTC
TRBV2	TRBJ2-6	NA	NA	CASSGEFSGANVLTF	TGTGCCAGCAGTGGCGAGTTCTCTGGGGCCAACGTCCTGACTTTC
TRBV12-5	TRBJ1-4	NA	few	CARTGRPSNEKLFF	TGTGCTAGGACCGGAAGGCCGTCGAATGAAAAACTGTTTTTT
TRBV5-5	TRBJ2-3	TRBD2	NA	CASSPSGTSGGLDTQYF	TGTGCCAGCAGCCCCTCGGGGACTAGCGGGGGCCTGGATACGCAGTATTTT
TRBV6-5	TRBJ2-7	TRBD1	NA	CANSYDGQGSYEQYF	TGTGCCAACAGTTACGACGGACAGGGCTCCTACGAGCAGTACTTC
TRBV29-1	TRBJ2-2	TRBD2	NA	CSVDYGGAGTGELFF	TGCAGCGTTGACTACGGGGGGGCCGGTACCGGGGAGCTGTTTTTT
TRBV28	TRBJ1-2	NA	NA	CATEPGTNYGYTF	TGTGCGACCGAACCAGGGACTAACTATGGCTACACCTTC
TRBV29-1	TRBJ2-7	NA	NA	CSVLGRAYEQYF	TGCAGCGTTCTTGGCAGGGCCTACGAGCAGTACTTC
TRBV6-1	TRBJ1-1	NA	few	CASGSEGNTEAFF	TGTGCCAGCGGGAGTGAGGGCAACACTGAAGCTTTCTTT
TRBV20-1	TRBJ1-1	NA	NA	CSALSVPMNTEAFF	TGCAGTGCCCTTTCGGTCCCCATGAACACTGAAGCTTTCTTT
TRBV29-1	TRBJ2-5	NA	NA	CSVDRATSGETQYF	TGCAGCGTGGACCGAGCCACGAGCGGGGAGACCCAGTACTTC
TRBV5-1	TRBJ1-6	NA	NA	CASSFKDRDNSPLHF	TGCGCCAGCAGCTTTAAGGACAGAGACAATTCACCCCTCCACTTT
TRBV6-5	TRBJ2-7	NA	few	CASSASLYEQYF	TGTGCCAGCAGTGCATCCCTCTACGAGCAGTACTTC
TRBV7-9	TRBJ2-3	NA	few	CASSFRDKDTQYF	TGTGCCAGCAGCTTCCGGGACAAAGATACGCAGTATTTT
TRBV5-1	TRBJ2-7	NA	NA	CASSFGDAPYYEQYF	TGCGCCAGCAGCTTCGGGGACGCTCCGTACTACGAGCAGTACTTC
TRBV25-1	TRBJ2-7	TRBD1	few	CASSELRDRAYEQYF	TGTGCCAGCAGTGAACTCCGGGACAGAGCCTACGAGCAGTACTTC
TRBV14	TRBJ2-7	NA	few	CASSGVERGFSYEQYF	TGTGCCAGCAGCGGGGTTGAGAGGGGCTTCTCCTACGAGCAGTACTTC
TRBV25-1	TRBJ1-3	NA	few	CASSPLGKLSGNTIYF	TGTGCCAGCAGTCCATTAGGGAAGCTCTCTGGAAACACCATATATTTT
TRBV4-1	TRBJ2-1	TRBD2	NA	CASSQDLGLAAEQFF	TGCGCCAGCAGCCAAGATTTGGGACTAGCTGCCGAGCAGTTCTTC
TRBV7-9	TRBJ1-1	NA	NA	CASSEKNGNVEAFF	TGTGCCAGCAGCGAGAAGAACGGGAACGTTGAAGCTTTCTTT
TRBV20-1	TRBJ2-4	NA	NA	CSAPFGDIQYF	TGCAGTGCCCCGTTCGGGGACATTCAGTACTTC
TRBV5-1	TRBJ2-7	NA	few	CASSLASASDEQYF	TGCGCCAGCAGCTTGGCTTCGGCCAGTGACGAGCAGTACTTC
TRBV29-1	TRBJ2-7	TRBD1	few	CSVAGQGAPSSPGEQYF	TGCAGCGTTGCCGGACAGGGGGCCCCCTCCTCTCCGGGCGAGCAGTACTTC
TRBV5-1	TRBJ2-2	NA	few	CASSLGTSTGELFF	TGCGCCAGCAGCCTAGGGACGTCTACCGGGGAGCTGTTTTTT
TRBV29-1	TRBJ2-3	TRBD2	NA	CSAFVGGLSTDTQYF	TGCAGCGCTTTCGTCGGGGGGTTAAGCACAGATACGCAGTATTTT
TRBV7-2	TRBJ2-1	TRBD1	NA	CASSKDSGTVGYEQFF	TGTGCCAGCAGCAAGGACTCCGGGACAGTTGGGTATGAGCAGTTCTTC
TRBV2	TRBJ2-1	TRBD1	few	CASSGQGVDEQFF	TGTGCCAGCAGTGGTCAGGGGGTCGATGAGCAGTTCTTC
TRBV6-5	TRBJ2-5	NA	NA	CASSNGLQETQYF	TGTGCCAGCAGCAACGGACTACAAGAGACCCAGTACTTC
TRBV10-3	TRBJ1-2	NA	few	CAISPRPSGYTF	TGTGCCATCAGCCCCCGTCCGTCTGGCTACACCTTC
TRBV12-3/TRBV12-4	TRBJ2-1	NA	few	CASRLVLNEQFF	TGTGCCAGCAGGCTGGTCCTCAATGAGCAGTTCTTC
TRBV7-9	TRBJ2-7	TRBD1	NA	CASSFPLARTGKNEQYF	TGTGCCAGCAGCTTCCCCCTGGCCCGGACAGGGAAAAACGAGCAGTACTTC
TRBV6-5	TRBJ1-2	NA	few	CASSYSFHPGAASGYTF	TGTGCCAGCAGTTACTCGTTTCACCCGGGGGCGGCTAGCGGCTACACCTTC
TRBV12-3/TRBV12-4	TRBJ1-1	NA	NA	CASNLLTGGEAFF	TGTGCCAGCAACTTACTTACAGGCGGTGAAGCTTTCTTT
TRBV7-2	TRBJ1-3	NA	NA	CASSKNPPGGEYGTIYF	TGTGCCAGCAGTAAGAATCCCCCGGGGGGCGAATACGGCACCATATATTTT
TRBV3-1	TRBJ1-2	NA	NA	CASSRRDTMFNYGYTF	TGTGCCAGCAGCCGTCGGGACACTATGTTTAACTATGGCTACACCTTC
TRBV7-2	TRBJ2-1	NA	once	CASSARTAIRNEQFF	TGTGCCAGCAGCGCCCGGACAGCTATCCGCAATGAGCAGTTCTTC
TRBV9	TRBJ2-1	TRBD2	few	CASSRGGYSYNEQFF	TGTGCCAGCAGCCGGGGGGGCTACTCCTACAATGAGCAGTTCTTC
TRBV24-1	TRBJ2-2	TRBD1	NA	CATSDSAGTGSSTGELFF	TGTGCCACCAGTGATTCGGCCGGGACAGGGTCATCAACCGGGGAGCTGTTTTTT
TRBV19	TRBJ2-4	NA	NA	CASSAKILAKNIQYF	TGTGCCAGTAGTGCGAAAATACTAGCCAAAAACATTCAGTACTTC
TRBV5-1	TRBJ2-7	NA	NA	CASSSEGGYEQYF	TGCGCCAGCAGCTCCGAGGGGGGCTACGAGCAGTACTTC
TRBV2	TRBJ1-2	NA	NA	CASTFGFDSPLANYGYTF	TGTGCCAGCACTTTTGGTTTCGACAGCCCTTTAGCTAACTATGGCTACACCTTC
TRBV5-5	TRBJ2-7	NA	many	CASSLMGGEQYF	TGTGCCAGCAGCTTGATGGGTGGCGAGCAGTACTTC
TRBV30	TRBJ1-2	NA	NA	CAWSGTMSTGNYGYTF	TGTGCCTGGAGTGGCACAATGTCCACAGGAAACTATGGCTACACCTTC
TRBV5-1	TRBJ2-2	TRBD1	NA	CASKTGTEEPGELFF	TGCGCCAGCAAGACCGGGACAGAAGAACCCGGGGAGCTGTTTTTT
TRBV19	TRBJ2-4	NA	NA	CASSKGEEFKNIQYF	TGTGCCAGTAGTAAGGGGGAGGAATTCAAAAACATTCAGTACTTC
TRBV9	TRBJ2-2	NA	many	CASSVEGARGTGELFF	TGTGCCAGCAGCGTGGAGGGGGCGAGGGGAACCGGGGAGCTGTTTTTT
TRBV20-1	TRBJ2-5	TRBD2	NA	CSAPSGWYQETQYF	TGCAGTGCCCCTAGCGGGTGGTACCAAGAGACCCAGTACTTC
TRBV12-3/TRBV12-4	TRBJ2-5	TRBD2	few	CASRLAGGLQETQYF	TGTGCCAGCAGACTAGCGGGGGGCCTCCAAGAGACCCAGTACTTC
TRBV29-1	TRBJ2-1	NA	NA	CSSLGSYSYNEQFF	TGCAGCTCCCTAGGTTCCTACTCCTACAATGAGCAGTTCTTC